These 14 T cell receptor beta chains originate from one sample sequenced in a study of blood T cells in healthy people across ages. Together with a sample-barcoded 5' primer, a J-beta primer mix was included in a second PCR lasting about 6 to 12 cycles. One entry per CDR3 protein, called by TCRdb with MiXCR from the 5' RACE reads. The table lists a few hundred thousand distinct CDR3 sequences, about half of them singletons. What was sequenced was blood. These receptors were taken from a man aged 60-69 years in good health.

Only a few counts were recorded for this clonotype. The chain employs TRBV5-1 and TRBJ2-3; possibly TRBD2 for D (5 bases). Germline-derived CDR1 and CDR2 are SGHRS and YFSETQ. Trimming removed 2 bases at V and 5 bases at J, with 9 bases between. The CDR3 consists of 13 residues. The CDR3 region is CASSFTSRDTQYF. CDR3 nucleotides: TGCGCCAGCAGCTTCACTAGTAGAGATACGCAGTATTTT. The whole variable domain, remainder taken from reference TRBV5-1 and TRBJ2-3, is KAGVTQTPRYLIKTRGQQVTLSCSPISGHRSVSWYQQTPGQGLQFLFEYFSETQRNKGNFPGRFSGRQFSNSRSEMNVSTLELGDSALYLCASSFTSRDTQYFGPGTRLTVL.

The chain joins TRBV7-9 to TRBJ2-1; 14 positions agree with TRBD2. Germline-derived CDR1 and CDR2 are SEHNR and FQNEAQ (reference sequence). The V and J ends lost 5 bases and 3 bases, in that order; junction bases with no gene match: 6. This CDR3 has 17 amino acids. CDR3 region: CASSPTGLAGVYNEQFF. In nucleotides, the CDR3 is TGTGCCAGCAGCCCCACGGGACTAGCGGGAGTCTACAATGAGCAGTTCTTC.

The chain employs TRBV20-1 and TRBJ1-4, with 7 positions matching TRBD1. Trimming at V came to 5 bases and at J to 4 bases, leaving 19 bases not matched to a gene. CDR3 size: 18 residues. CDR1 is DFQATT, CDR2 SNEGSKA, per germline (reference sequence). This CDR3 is CSAGGMSGGGGINEKLFF. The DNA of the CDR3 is TGCAGTGCTGGAGGAATGTCAGGGGGAGGAGGGATTAATGAAAAACTGTTTTTT.

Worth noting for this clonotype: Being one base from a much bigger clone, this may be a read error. The CDR3 loop reads CASSKPGGVTDEQYF. The CDR3 region has the DNA TGTGCCAGCAGCAAACCGGGTGGGGTGACCGATGAGCAGTACTTC. V usage is TRBV7-2 and J usage is TRBJ2-5; no clear D gene. Trimming removed 5 bases at V and 11 bases at J, with 24 bases between. CDR1 and CDR2 from the germline V gene are SGHTA and FQGNSA. The CDR3 covers 15 residues.

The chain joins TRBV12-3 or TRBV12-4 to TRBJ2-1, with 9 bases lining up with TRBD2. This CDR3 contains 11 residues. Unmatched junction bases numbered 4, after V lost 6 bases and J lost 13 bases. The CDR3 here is CASSISGGQFF. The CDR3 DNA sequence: TGTGCCAGCAGCATTAGCGGGGGACAGTTCTTC.

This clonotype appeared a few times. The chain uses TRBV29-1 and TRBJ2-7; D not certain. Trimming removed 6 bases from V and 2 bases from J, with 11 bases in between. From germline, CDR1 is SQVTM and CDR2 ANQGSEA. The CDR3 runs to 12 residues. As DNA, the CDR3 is TGCAGCGTCACGGCCACCCCCTACGAGCAGTACTTC. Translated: CSVTATPYEQYF.

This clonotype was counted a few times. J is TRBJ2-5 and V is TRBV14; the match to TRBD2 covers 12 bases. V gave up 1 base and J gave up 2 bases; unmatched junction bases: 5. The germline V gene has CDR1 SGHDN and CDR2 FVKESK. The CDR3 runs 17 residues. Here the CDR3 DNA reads TGTGCCAGCAGCCAAGGACTAGCGGGAGTGGGTCAAGAGACCCAGTACTTC. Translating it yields CASSQGLAGVGQETQYF.

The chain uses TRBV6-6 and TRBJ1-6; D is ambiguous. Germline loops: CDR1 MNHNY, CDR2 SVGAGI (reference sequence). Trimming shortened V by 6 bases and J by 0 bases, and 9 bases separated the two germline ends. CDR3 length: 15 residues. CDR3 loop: CASRDGSSYNSPLHF. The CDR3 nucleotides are TGTGCCAGCAGGGACGGGAGCTCCTATAATTCACCCCTCCACTTT.

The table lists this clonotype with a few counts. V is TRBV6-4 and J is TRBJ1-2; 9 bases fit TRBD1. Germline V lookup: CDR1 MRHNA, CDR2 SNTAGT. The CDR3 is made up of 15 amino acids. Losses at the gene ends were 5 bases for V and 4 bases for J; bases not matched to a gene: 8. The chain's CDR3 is CASSRSQGAIYGYTF. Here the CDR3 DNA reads TGTGCCAGCAGTCGATCACAGGGGGCAATCTATGGCTACACCTTC.

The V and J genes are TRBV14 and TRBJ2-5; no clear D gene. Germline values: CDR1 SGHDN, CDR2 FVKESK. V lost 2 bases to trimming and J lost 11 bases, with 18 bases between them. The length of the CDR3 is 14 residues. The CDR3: CASSQQTGINEQYF. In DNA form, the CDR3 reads TGTGCCAGCAGCCAACAAACTGGAATAAATGAGCAGTACTTC. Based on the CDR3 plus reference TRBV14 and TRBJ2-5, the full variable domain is EAGVTQFPSHSVIEKGQTVTLRCDPISGHDNLYWYRRVMGKEIKFLLHFVKESKQDESGMPNNRFLAERTGGTYSTLKVQPAELEDSGVYFCASSQQTGINEQYFGPGTRLLVL.

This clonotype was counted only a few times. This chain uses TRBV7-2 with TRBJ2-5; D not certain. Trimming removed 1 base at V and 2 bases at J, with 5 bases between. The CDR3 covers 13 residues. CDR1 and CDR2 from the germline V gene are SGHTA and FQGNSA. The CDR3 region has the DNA TGTGCCAGCAGCTTAGAGATACAAGAGACCCAGTACTTC. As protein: CASSLEIQETQYF.

Written as DNA, the CDR3 is TGTGCCAGCAGTTTATCCAGACTAGCGGCAAAGAGGAATGAGCAGTTCTTC. It is translated as CASSLSRLAAKRNEQFF. The chain employs TRBV28 and TRBJ2-1; the match to TRBD2 covers 9 bases. Germline values: CDR1 MDHEN, CDR2 SYDVKM. CDR3 length equals 17 residues. J gave up 7 bases and V 1 base, and 11 bases lay outside the gene matches.

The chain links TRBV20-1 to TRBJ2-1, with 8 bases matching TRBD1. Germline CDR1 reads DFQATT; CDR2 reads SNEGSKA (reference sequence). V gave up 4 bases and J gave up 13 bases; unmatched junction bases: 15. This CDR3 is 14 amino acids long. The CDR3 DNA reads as TGCAGTGCTACTAGACAGGGGCTTTTCGAGGCCCAGTTCTTC. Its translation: CSATRQGLFEAQFF.

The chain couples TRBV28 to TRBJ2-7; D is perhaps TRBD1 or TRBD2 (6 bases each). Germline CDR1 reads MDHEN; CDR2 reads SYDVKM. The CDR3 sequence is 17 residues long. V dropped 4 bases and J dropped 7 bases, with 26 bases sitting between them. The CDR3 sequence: CASSSVSGAERLWEQYF. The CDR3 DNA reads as TGTGCCAGCAGTTCGGTGTCGGGGGCAGAGAGACTTTGGGAGCAGTACTTC.